The 23 T cell receptor beta chains below all came from one sample that was sequenced in a study of blood T cells in healthy people across ages (dated by TCRdb to about 2015). The library was made by 5' RACE. The sequencer was an Illumina HiSeq 2500. The second PCR ran for roughly 7 to 11 cycles and used a J-beta primer mix along with a sample-barcoded 5' primer. Clones were called with MiXCR by TCRdb after fastp trimmed the public reads at Q25, and only in-frame beta chains were retained. Here each entry gathers all rows of one CDR3 protein and keeps the most common genes and DNA. The sample yields roughly 1,800,000 distinct CDR3 sequences; roughly 52% were counted once. The ten largest clones represent over 2% of the sample. Material: blood. These TCRs come from a middle-aged woman in good health.

About this clonotype: One end of the junction varies from germline; a read error may be responsible. This chain uses TRBV6-2 or TRBV6-3 with TRBJ1-2; D is undetermined. Germline CDR1 MNHEY, CDR2 SVGEGT. The length of the CDR3 is 13 residues. This CDR3 reads CASSDSISYGYTF. The CDR3 DNA reads as TGTGCCAGCAGTGACTCGATTTCCTATGGCTACACCTTC.

The chain combines TRBV13 with TRBJ2-7; TRBD1 might be the D (6 bases). V was shortened by 0 bases and J by 6 bases, with 12 bases between the two germline ends. Germline V CDR1 and CDR2: PRHDT, FYEKMQ (reference sequence). This CDR3 has 14 amino acids. In DNA form, the CDR3 reads TGTGCCAGCAGCTTAGGCCTAAGGGACATCGAGCAGTACTTC. It yields the protein CASSLGLRDIEQYF.

This clonotype appeared a few times. V is TRBV7-2 and J is TRBJ2-5; the D gene is possibly TRBD1 (5 bases). The V end was cut by 5 bases, the J end by 1 base, with 14 bases between. Germline CDR1 reads SGHTA; CDR2 reads FQGNSA. CDR3 length: 15 amino acids. The CDR3 nucleotides are TGTGCCAGCAGCCCTCGACAGTTTGCCCAAGAGACCCAGTACTTC. Amino acids: CASSPRQFAQETQYF.

The genes are TRBV5-1 and TRBJ2-5; D possibly corresponds to TRBD2 (6 bases). The length of the CDR3 is 17 residues. The V end lost 0 bases, the J end lost 1 base, and 16 bases lay between the germline ends. Germline-derived CDR1 and CDR2 are SGHRS and YFSETQ. CDR3 nucleotides: TGCGCCAGCAGCTTGGCCGTCGGCGCGGGGATCCAAGAGACCCAGTACTTC. It codes for CASSLAVGAGIQETQYF.

This clonotype has only one observation. The chain uses TRBV5-1 and TRBJ2-3; weak D call: TRBD2 (6 bases). Trimming left V 4 bases short and J 0 bases short, with 15 bases between. The CDR3 runs 16 residues. Germline loops: CDR1 SGHRS, CDR2 YFSETQ. The CDR3 protein is CASSVGLEGSTDTQYF. CDR3 DNA: TGCGCCAGCAGCGTGGGACTGGAAGGAAGCACAGATACGCAGTATTTT.

The V and J genes are TRBV13 and TRBJ1-1, with D maybe TRBD1 (6 bases). The CDR3 totals 15 residues. Germline lookup yields CDR1 PRHDT and CDR2 FYEKMQ (reference sequence). Trimming took off 6 bases at V and 2 bases at J, with 16 bases between the two ends. CDR3 residues: CASSRGGQGNTEAFF. CDR3 nucleotides: TGTGCCAGCAGTCGAGGGGGACAAGGAAACACTGAAGCTTTCTTT.

The chain has TRBV15 and TRBJ2-5; 11 nucleotides align to TRBD2. This CDR3 has 16 residues. The germline gives CDR1 LNHNV, CDR2 YYDKDF (reference sequence). With V trimmed by 2 bases and J by 2 bases, 4 bases remained unmatched. CDR3 protein: CATSRLGLADQETQYF. In nucleotides, the CDR3 is TGTGCCACCAGCAGATTGGGACTAGCGGATCAAGAGACCCAGTACTTC.

In the case of this clonotype: This CDR3 is missing its conserved last phenylalanine or tryptophan, likely due to a read error. CDR3 sequence reads: CAISEEGTSYNEQFV. CDR3 coding DNA: TGTGCCATCAGTGAGGAGGGGACGTCCTACAATGAGCAGTTCGTC. The gene calls are TRBV10-3 and TRBJ2-1, with D perhaps TRBD1 or TRBD2 (5 bases each). The V end was cut by 2 bases, the J end by 1 base, with 9 bases between. Germline-derived CDR1 and CDR2 are ENHRY and SYGVKD. This CDR3 has 15 residues.

The chain carries TRBV25-1 and TRBJ1-6, with D maybe TRBD1 (5 bases). Germline CDR1 is MGHDK and CDR2 is SYGVNS. V lost 1 base to trimming and J lost 8 bases, with 9 bases between them. This CDR3 contains 14 residues. CDR3 amino acids: CASSEWVGDSPLHF. CDR3 in DNA: TGTGCCAGCAGTGAATGGGTAGGGGATTCACCCCTCCACTTT.

The count of this clonotype is one. The rearrangement links TRBV6-1 to TRBJ2-3; TRBD2 agrees at 7 bases. The CDR3 runs 16 residues. Per the germline V gene, CDR1 is MNHNS and CDR2 is SASEGT. The junction had 11 bases not matched to a gene; V was cut back by 8 bases and J by 0 bases. CDR3 loop: CASWGGWGKSTDTQYF. The CDR3 DNA sequence: TGTGCCAGCTGGGGGGGGTGGGGGAAGAGCACAGATACGCAGTATTTT.

The V call is TRBV5-1, the J call TRBJ1-2, with D uncertain. The CDR3 has 13 residues. With 1 base removed from V and 4 bases from J, the gap between germline ends came to 8 bases. Germline-derived CDR1 and CDR2 are SGHRS and YFSETQ. CDR3 region: CASSLKGPYGYTF. The DNA of the CDR3 is TGCGCCAGCAGCTTGAAGGGCCCCTATGGCTACACCTTC.

This chain connects TRBV10-3 to TRBJ2-7; TRBD1 aligns across 8 bases. CDR1 ENHRY and CDR2 SYGVKD come from the germline V gene. The CDR3 is made up of 12 amino acids. J gave up 6 bases and V 9 bases, and 7 bases lay outside the gene matches. CDR3 loop: CAISQGVGEQYF. The CDR3 bases are TGTGCCATTTCACAGGGGGTTGGCGAGCAGTACTTC.

The V call is TRBV7-2, the J call TRBJ2-1; possible D gene TRBD2, 5 bases. V was cut by 2 bases and J by 8 bases, with 19 bases left in between. Germline V gene sequence: CDR1 SGHTA, CDR2 FQGNSA. This CDR3 spans 16 amino acids. The CDR3 is CASSLRGVLANYEQFF. The CDR3 bases are TGTGCCAGCAGCTTACGTGGTGTGCTAGCTAACTATGAGCAGTTCTTC. Full variable domain (outside the CDR3, taken from reference TRBV7-2 and TRBJ2-1): GAGVSQSPSNKVTEKGKDVELRCDPISGHTALYWYRQSLGQGLEFLIYFQGNSAPDKSGLPSDRFSAERTGGSVSTLTIQRTQQEDSAVYLCASSLRGVLANYEQFFGPGTRLTVL.

The chain links TRBV12-3 or TRBV12-4 to TRBJ2-5; D gene ambiguous. V was trimmed by 2 bases and J by 3 bases, leaving 10 bases between them. The CDR3 totals 14 residues. The CDR3: CASSLKRIEETQYF. CDR3 in DNA: TGTGCCAGCAGTTTAAAGAGGATCGAAGAGACCCAGTACTTC.

The rearrangement uses TRBV4-3 and TRBJ2-7, with D maybe TRBD2 (5 bases). The CDR3 totals 15 residues. V was shortened by 1 base and J by 0 bases, with 10 bases between the two germline ends. Per germline, CDR1 LGHNA and CDR2 YSLEER. The CDR3, as DNA: TGCGCCAGCAGCCAAGGTGTCCTAGCCTCCTACGAGCAGTACTTC. Amino acids: CASSQGVLASYEQYF.

V and J are TRBV2 and TRBJ1-4, with unresolved D. CDR3 length equals 13 residues. Germline V lookup: CDR1 SNHLY, CDR2 FYNNEI. V was shortened by 3 bases and J by 7 bases, with 9 bases between the two germline ends. The CDR3 DNA reads as TGTGCCAGCAGTGATCCTACACCTGAAAAACTGTTTTTT. Protein: CASSDPTPEKLFF.

This chain connects TRBV7-9 to TRBJ1-4; maybe TRBD1 (5 bases). Germline V gene lookup returns CDR1 SEHNR and CDR2 FQNEAQ (reference sequence). The CDR3 is 13 residues long. V lost 5 bases and J 6 bases, leaving 10 bases between the germline ends. The CDR3 here is CASSVGVDEKLFF. In DNA form, the CDR3 reads TGTGCCAGCAGCGTGGGGGTTGATGAAAAACTGTTTTTT.

V is TRBV5-5 and J is TRBJ2-7; D could derive from TRBD1 or TRBD2 (5 bases each). The J call may not be correct, given that the DNA end is closer to TRBJ2-5. The CDR3 runs to 17 residues. CDR1 SGHKS and CDR2 YYEKEE come from the germline V gene (reference sequence). The CDR3 spells CASSLAGMGVLGETQYF. As DNA, the CDR3 is TGTGCCAGCAGCTTGGCGGGTATGGGGGTCCTGGGTGAGACCCAGTACTTC.

V usage is TRBV24-1 and J usage is TRBJ1-2; D is unclear. V lost 0 bases and J lost 2, with 6 bases in between. CDR1 and CDR2 from the germline V gene are KGHDR and SFDVKD. This CDR3 has 14 amino acids. This CDR3 is CATSDLHLNYGYTF. In DNA, the CDR3 is TGTGCCACCAGTGATTTGCACTTAAACTATGGCTACACCTTC.

J is TRBJ1-2 and V is TRBV7-9; no clear D. Per the germline V gene, CDR1 is SEHNR and CDR2 is FQNEAQ (reference sequence). With 8 bases removed from V and 0 bases from J, the gap between germline ends came to 22 bases. The CDR3 sequence is 17 residues long. CDR3 sequence: CASRPPYDGRANYGYTF. The CDR3 bases are TGTGCCAGCCGTCCCCCTTACGACGGAAGAGCTAACTATGGCTACACCTTC.

The chain uses TRBV6-5 and TRBJ1-1, with TRBD1 identical over 8 bases. The CDR3 consists of 17 residues. From germline, CDR1 is MNHEY and CDR2 SVGAGI. V was clipped by 1 base and J by 1 base; unmatched bases: 8. The CDR3 loop reads CASSYLPRDRPNTEAFF. The CDR3 DNA sequence: TGTGCCAGCAGTTACTTACCGCGGGACAGGCCGAACACTGAAGCTTTCTTT.

The chain combines TRBV28 with TRBJ2-5; 7 bases agree with TRBD1. Germline V gene lookup returns CDR1 MDHEN and CDR2 SYDVKM. Losses at the gene ends were 5 bases for V and 4 bases for J; bases not matched to a gene: 10. The CDR3 covers 15 residues. In nucleotides, the CDR3 is TGTGCCAGCAGTATGGGACAGAGACTCGGAGAGACCCAGTACTTC. Translated: CASSMGQRLGETQYF.

This clonotype was picked up a small number of times. CDR3 region: CASSLRDTVSYEQYF. The CDR3 DNA reads TGTGCCAGCTCACTGAGGGACACCGTCTCCTACGAGCAGTACTTC. This sequence joins TRBV18 and TRBJ2-7; weak D call: TRBD1 (6 bases). The germline gives CDR1 KGHSH, CDR2 LQKENI. The CDR3 length is 15 residues. Between the trimmed V and J ends, which lost 4 bases and 0 bases, there was a span of 13 bases. Variable domain in full (rest from reference TRBV18 and TRBJ2-7): NAGVMQNPRHLVRRRGQEARLRCSPMKGHSHVYWYRQLPEEGLKFMVYLQKENIIDESGMPKERFSAEFPKEGPSILRIQQVVRGDSAAYFCASSLRDTVSYEQYFGPGTRLTVT.